A single T cell receptor beta chain is shown here with its context. The antigen is undetermined. The entry originates in a study of tumour-infiltrating T cells in Burkitt lymphoma. Across the whole study: Patients covered every epidemiological subtype of Burkitt lymphoma. Survival, overall and progression-free, tracked with productive clonality. Findings and caveats of the study: Public clonotypes, several, appeared across numerous Burkitt lymphoma patients.

Libraries were prepared by immunoSEQ multiplex PCR; TCRdb keeps only in-frame clonotypes and omits some of them. The table has around 45,000 clones, more than 25% seen once. The sequencing sample was made of tumor tissue. The sequence derives from a human donor with Burkitt lymphoma.

The CDR3 loop is CASSDALNSPLHF. In DNA form, the CDR3 reads TGTGCCAGCAGTGATGCCTTAAATTCACCCCTCCACTTT. V usage is TRBV2 and J usage is TRBJ1-6, with unresolved D. V was pared by 3 bases and J by 7 bases, with 7 bases between. The CDR3 is made up of 13 amino acids. CDR1 is SNHLY and CDR2 is FYNNEI in the germline V gene.